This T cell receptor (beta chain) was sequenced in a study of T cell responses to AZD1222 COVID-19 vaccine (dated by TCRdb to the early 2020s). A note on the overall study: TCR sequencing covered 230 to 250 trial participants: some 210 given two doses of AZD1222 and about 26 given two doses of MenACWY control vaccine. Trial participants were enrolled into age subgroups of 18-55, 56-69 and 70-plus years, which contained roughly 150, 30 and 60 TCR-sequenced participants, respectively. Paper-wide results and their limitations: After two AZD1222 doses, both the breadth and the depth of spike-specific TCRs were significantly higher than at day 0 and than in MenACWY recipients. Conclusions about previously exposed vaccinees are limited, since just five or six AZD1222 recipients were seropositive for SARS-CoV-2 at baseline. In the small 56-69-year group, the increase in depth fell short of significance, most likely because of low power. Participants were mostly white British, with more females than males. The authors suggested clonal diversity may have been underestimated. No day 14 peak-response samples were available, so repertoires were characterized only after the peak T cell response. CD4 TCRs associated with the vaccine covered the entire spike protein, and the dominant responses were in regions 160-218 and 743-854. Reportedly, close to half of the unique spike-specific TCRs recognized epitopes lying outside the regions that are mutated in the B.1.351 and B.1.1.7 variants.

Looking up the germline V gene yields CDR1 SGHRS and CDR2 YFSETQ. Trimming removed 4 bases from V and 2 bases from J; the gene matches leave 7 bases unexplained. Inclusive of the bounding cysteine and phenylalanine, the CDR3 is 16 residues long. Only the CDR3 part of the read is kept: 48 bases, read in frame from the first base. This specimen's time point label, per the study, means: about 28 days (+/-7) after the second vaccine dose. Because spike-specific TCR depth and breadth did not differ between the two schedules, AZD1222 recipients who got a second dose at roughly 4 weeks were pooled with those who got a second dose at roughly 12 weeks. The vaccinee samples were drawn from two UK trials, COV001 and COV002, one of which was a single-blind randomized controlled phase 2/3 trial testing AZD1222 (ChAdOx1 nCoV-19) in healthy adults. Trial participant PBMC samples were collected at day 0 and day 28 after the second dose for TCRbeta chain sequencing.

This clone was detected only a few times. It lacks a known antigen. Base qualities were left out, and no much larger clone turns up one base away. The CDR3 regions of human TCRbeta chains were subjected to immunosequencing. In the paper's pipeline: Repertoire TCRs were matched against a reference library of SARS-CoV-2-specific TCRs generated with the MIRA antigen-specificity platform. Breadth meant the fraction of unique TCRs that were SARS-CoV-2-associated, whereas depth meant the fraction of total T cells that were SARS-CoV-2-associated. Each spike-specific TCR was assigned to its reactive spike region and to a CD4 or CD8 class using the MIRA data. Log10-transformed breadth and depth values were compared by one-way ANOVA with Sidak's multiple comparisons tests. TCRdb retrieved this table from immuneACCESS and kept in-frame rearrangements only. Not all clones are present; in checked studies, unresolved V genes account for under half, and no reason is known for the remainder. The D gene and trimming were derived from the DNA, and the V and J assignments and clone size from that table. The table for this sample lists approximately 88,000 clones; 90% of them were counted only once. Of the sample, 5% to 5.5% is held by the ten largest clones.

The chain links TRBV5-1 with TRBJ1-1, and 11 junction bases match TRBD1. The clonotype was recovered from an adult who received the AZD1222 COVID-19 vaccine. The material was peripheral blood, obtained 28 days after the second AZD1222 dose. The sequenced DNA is TGCGCCAGCAGCAACCCGGGACAGGGGGTAAACACTGAAGCTTTCTTT. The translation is CASSNPGQGVNTEAFF.